Listed here are 25 T cell receptor beta chains from one sample, sequenced in a study of chemoradiotherapy in HPV16-positive cancers. The table came from immunoSEQ multiplex PCR; TCRdb's copy has only in-frame clones and leaves some out. The table lists under 10,000 clones, about 71% of them singletons, with roughly 8.3% in the top ten. The material was obtained from a patient who underwent chemoradiotherapy. All receptors derive from a human donor with HPV-associated anogenital cancer.

This chain joins TRBV11-2 and TRBJ2-1, with D perhaps TRBD2 (5 bases). The CDR3 length is 12 residues. CDR1 and CDR2 (germline): SGHAT, FQNNGV. V was shortened by 6 bases and J by 9 bases, with 12 bases between the two germline ends. As DNA, the CDR3 is TGTGCCAGCAGTTATACTAGTTTTGAGCAGTTCTTC. Translating gives CASSYTSFEQFF.

This clone was seen only once. The rearrangement links TRBV4-1 to TRBJ2-1; 9 bases agree with TRBD2. The CDR3 has 16 residues. From germline, CDR1 is MGHRA and CDR2 YSYEKL. Unmatched junction bases numbered 7, after V lost 0 bases and J lost 7 bases. The CDR3 DNA reads TGCGCCAGCAGCCAAGATGGGCGGGGGGGCCGGAATGAGCAGTTCTTC. Translated, it gives CASSQDGRGGRNEQFF.

This clone was observed once. The V call is TRBV2, the J call TRBJ2-7; D unclear. V was clipped by 5 bases and J by 6 bases, with 11 bases between them. Germline CDR1 reads SNHLY; CDR2 reads FYNNEI. The CDR3 length is 12 residues. The CDR3 reads CASSPSQSEQYF. CDR3 in DNA: TGTGCCAGCAGTCCCTCCCAGTCCGAGCAGTACTTC.

The rearrangement joins TRBV4-1 to TRBJ2-7; 8 nucleotides agree with TRBD1. With 4 bases clipped from V and 4 bases from J, the junction kept 12 bases outside the gene matches. The CDR3 contains 16 residues. Germline V gene data show CDR1 as MGHRA and CDR2 as YSYEKL. CDR3 coding DNA: TGCGCCAGCAGCCCGGGGACAGGAGAAAGAGGTTACGAGCAGTACTTC. Its protein product is CASSPGTGERGYEQYF.

The chain is built from TRBV10-3 and TRBJ1-1; 8 nucleotides match TRBD1. With 7 bases clipped from V and 1 base from J, the junction kept 8 bases outside the gene matches. Germline loops: CDR1 ENHRY, CDR2 SYGVKD. This CDR3 is built from 15 residues. The CDR3, as DNA: TGTGCCATCAAGCGAATTGACAGGGGGAACACTGAAGCTTTCTTT. Its translation: CAIKRIDRGNTEAFF.

This sequence joins TRBV11-2 and TRBJ1-2; D unclear. V shed 0 bases and J shed 8 bases, with 25 bases lying between them. Germline values: CDR1 SGHAT, CDR2 FQNNGV. This CDR3 spans 18 amino acids. The CDR3: CASSLDQREWARGRGYTF. The CDR3 DNA is TGTGCCAGCAGCTTAGATCAGCGGGAGTGGGCGCGGGGTCGCGGCTACACCTTC.

This clone has only one observation. The chain joins TRBV28 to TRBJ1-2; possible D gene TRBD1, 6 bases. The CDR3 consists of 14 residues. The V end was cut by 5 bases, the J end by 5 bases, with 15 bases between. CDR1 and CDR2 from the germline V gene are MDHEN and SYDVKM. The CDR3 reads CASSADSRRYGYTF. As DNA, the CDR3 is TGTGCCAGCAGTGCGGACAGTCGTCGGTATGGCTACACCTTC.

V and J are TRBV14 and TRBJ1-6; tentatively, D is TRBD1 (6 bases). V lost 4 bases, J lost 10 bases, and 20 bases lay in between. CDR1 and CDR2 from the germline V gene are SGHDN and FVKESK. The CDR3 spans 16 residues. CDR3 loop: CASSRLAGARDSPLHF. The DNA of the CDR3 is TGTGCCAGCAGCCGTCTAGCAGGGGCGCGGGACTCACCCCTCCACTTT. Looking up the rest from reference TRBV14 and TRBJ1-6 gives the full variable domain: EAGVTQFPSHSVIEKGQTVTLRCDPISGHDNLYWYRRVMGKEIKFLLHFVKESKQDESGMPNNRFLAERTGGTYSTLKVQPAELEDSGVYFCASSRLAGARDSPLHFGNGTRLTVT.

This clone was observed a handful of times. The rearrangement uses TRBV5-1 and TRBJ2-7, with D perhaps matching TRBD2 (5 bases). Germline V gene lookup returns CDR1 SGHRS and CDR2 YFSETQ. The CDR3 spans 14 residues. The germline V and J ends were trimmed by 6 bases and 2 bases, with 15 bases remaining between them. CDR3 DNA sequence: TGCGCCAGCACCCGGACCCCCGGGACCTACGAGCAGTACTTC. This gives the protein CASTRTPGTYEQYF.

The chain employs TRBV7-3 and TRBJ2-5; 8 nucleotides line up with TRBD2. The ends lost 5 bases at V and 3 bases at J; junction bases unmatched: 14. Germline lookup yields CDR1 SGHTA and CDR2 FQGTGA. The CDR3 totals 17 residues. The CDR3 here is CASSRSGRSGGEETQYF. CDR3 DNA: TGTGCCAGCAGCCGAAGCGGGAGAAGCGGTGGGGAAGAGACCCAGTACTTC. Together with reference TRBV7-3 and TRBJ2-5, the CDR3 gives the full variable domain: GAGVSQTPSNKVTEKGKYVELRCDPISGHTALYWYRQSLGQGPEFLIYFQGTGAADDSGLPNDRFFAVRPEGSVSTLKIQRTERGDSAVYLCASSRSGRSGGEETQYFGPGTRLLVL.

This clone came up once. The chain carries TRBV4-1 and TRBJ1-1; D may be TRBD1 (6 bases). The CDR3 is 13 amino acids. Per germline, CDR1 MGHRA and CDR2 YSYEKL. Trimming removed 4 bases from V and 4 bases from J, with 10 bases in between. CDR3 region: CASSRGQSTEAFF. The DNA for the CDR3 is TGCGCCAGCAGCCGTGGACAGTCCACTGAAGCTTTCTTT.

The chain recombines TRBV4-1 with TRBJ1-1; TRBD1 agrees at 7 bases. This CDR3 has 14 amino acids. With 7 bases clipped from V and 3 bases from J, the junction kept 8 bases outside the gene matches. CDR1 and CDR2 (germline): MGHRA, YSYEKL. This CDR3 is CASTDRAADTEAFF. The CDR3 DNA reads as TGCGCCAGCACAGACAGGGCGGCGGACACTGAAGCTTTCTTT.

The V call is TRBV30, the J call TRBJ2-7, with no clear D. The germline CDR1 and CDR2 sequences are GTSNPN and SVGIG (reference sequence). The ends were cut back, 7 bases at V and 0 bases at J, with 19 bases in the middle. This CDR3 comprises 15 residues. In DNA form, the CDR3 reads TGTGCCTTCTATCCGACGTCGGGCTTCTCCTACGAGCAGTACTTC. Translation: CAFYPTSGFSYEQYF. Using reference TRBV30 and TRBJ2-7 for the parts outside the CDR3, the full variable domain is SQTIHQWPATLVQPVGSPLSLECTVEGTSNPNLYWYRQAAGRGLQLLFYSVGIGQISSEVPQNLSASRPQDRQFILSSKKLLLSDSGFYLCAFYPTSGFSYEQYFGPGTRLTVT.

This chain links TRBV23-1 with TRBJ1-6; 9 positions match TRBD1. TRBV23-1 belongs to the ORF category, with a function that is uncertain. This CDR3 spans 15 amino acids. The trim removed 3 bases at V and 10 bases at J, leaving 7 bases unmatched. CDR3 region: CASSHRDRESSPLHF. The CDR3, as DNA: TGCGCCAGCAGTCATCGGGACAGGGAGTCCTCACCCCTCCACTTT.

The chain employs TRBV11-2 and TRBJ2-7; no definite D call. The germline gives CDR1 SGHAT, CDR2 FQNNGV. CDR3 length equals 13 residues. Deletions cut 1 base from V and 5 bases from J, with 9 bases between. In DNA, the CDR3 is TGTGCCAGCAGCTTAGCCGGGCAAAACGAGCAGTACTTC. Translation: CASSLAGQNEQYF. Drawing the rest from reference TRBV11-2 and TRBJ2-7, the complete variable domain is EAGVAQSPRYKIIEKRQSVAFWCNPISGHATLYWYQQILGQGPKLLIQFQNNGVVDDSQLPKDRFSAERLKGVDSTLKIQPAKLEDSAVYLCASSLAGQNEQYFGPGTRLTVT.

This clone was observed a handful of times. This chain joins TRBV7-2 and TRBJ1-1, with D possibly TRBD1 on 6 matching bases. The V gene's germline CDR1 is SGHTA and CDR2 FQGNSA. Trimming cost V 6 bases and J 4 bases, with 15 bases left between them. The CDR3 length is 14 residues. The CDR3: CASSSNRVGTEAFF. Written as DNA, the CDR3 is TGTGCCAGCAGTTCAAACAGGGTGGGCACTGAAGCTTTCTTT.

The chain combines TRBV6-1 with TRBJ2-7, with no clear D. Germline CDR1 is MNHNS and CDR2 is SASEGT. The CDR3 consists of 16 residues. Deletions cut 4 bases from V and 2 bases from J, with 18 bases between. Written as DNA, the CDR3 is TGTGCCAGCAGTGCGGCGTCCGCGAAGCCAACCTACGAGCAGTACTTC. Translated: CASSAASAKPTYEQYF.

The chain has TRBV28 and TRBJ2-2; D ambiguous. The CDR3 consists of 12 residues. In germline, CDR1 is MDHEN, CDR2 SYDVKM. Trimming stripped 2 bases from V and 7 bases from J, with 5 bases between. CDR3 sequence: CASSLTVGELFF. DNA for the CDR3: TGTGCCAGCAGTTTAACCGTCGGGGAGCTGTTTTTT.

In DNA, the CDR3 is TGTGCCAGCAGTTTATCGATTGGGTACGAGCAGTACTTC. Encoded protein: CASSLSIGYEQYF. This chain links TRBV27 with TRBJ2-7; D is undetermined. The CDR3 consists of 13 residues. Germline CDR1 MNHEY, CDR2 SMNVEV (reference sequence). The V gene lost 0 bases and the J gene lost 4 bases, with 7 bases spanning the gap.

This clone was seen a single time. The genes are TRBV29-1 and TRBJ2-1; 11 nucleotides agree with TRBD2. V shed 2 bases, J shed 1 base, and the junction held 4 bases outside the gene matches. CDR1 is SQVTM and CDR2 is ANQGSEA in the germline V gene. The CDR3 runs to 16 residues. The CDR3 nucleotides read TGCAGCGTTGAACCCACTAGCGGGAGTTCCTACAATGAGCAGTTCTTC. Protein product: CSVEPTSGSSYNEQFF.

The chain joins TRBV11-1 to TRBJ1-6; D possibly corresponds to TRBD1 (5 bases). Germline CDR1 reads SGHAT; CDR2 reads FQDESV (reference sequence). This CDR3 is 14 amino acids long. V was trimmed by 2 bases and J by 7 bases, leaving 9 bases between them. The CDR3 nucleotides read TGTGCCAGCAGCTTATGGGAGGGGAATTCACCCCTCCACTTT. Encoded protein: CASSLWEGNSPLHF. Variable domain in full (rest from reference TRBV11-1 and TRBJ1-6): EAEVAQSPRYKITEKSQAVAFWCDPISGHATLYWYRQILGQGPELLVQFQDESVVDDSQLPKDRFSAERLKGVDSTLKIQPAELGDSAMYLCASSLWEGNSPLHFGNGTRLTVT.

Notes on this clone: Other DNA sequences in this specimen translate into the identical CDR3. The V gene is TRBV18, the J gene TRBJ1-1; D is uncertain. The CDR3 is made up of 13 amino acids. Germline V gene data show CDR1 as KGHSH and CDR2 as LQKENI. Trimming cost V 2 bases and J 0 bases, with 4 bases left between them. The CDR3 DNA reads TGTGCCAGCTCACCAGGGCTGAACACTGAAGCTTTCTTT. Protein sequence: CASSPGLNTEAFF.

The chain links TRBV7-2 to TRBJ1-2, with TRBD1 matching over 12 bases. CDR3 length equals 17 residues. The ends lost 2 bases at V and 7 bases at J; junction bases unmatched: 11. Germline values: CDR1 SGHTA, CDR2 FQGNSA. The CDR3 loop is CASSLSGMGQGAPGYTF. CDR3 in DNA: TGTGCCAGCAGCTTAAGCGGGATGGGACAGGGGGCGCCTGGCTACACCTTC.

A few counts support this clone. The chain has TRBV28 and TRBJ1-4; D is perhaps TRBD1 (6 bases). This CDR3 contains 16 residues. Germline V gene lookup returns CDR1 MDHEN and CDR2 SYDVKM. Trimming stripped 6 bases from V and 5 bases from J, with 19 bases between. The CDR3 protein is CASSTAWGPENEKLFF. The CDR3 DNA reads TGTGCCAGCAGCACAGCCTGGGGGCCGGAAAATGAAAAACTGTTTTTT.

The rearrangement links TRBV6-1 to TRBJ1-2, with D uncertain. Germline V gene data show CDR1 as MNHNS and CDR2 as SASEGT. V gave up 2 bases and J gave up 1 base, with 11 bases separating them. The CDR3 is made up of 15 amino acids. The CDR3: CASSEYGGDNYGYTF. For the CDR3, the DNA is TGTGCCAGCAGTGAATATGGAGGAGATAACTATGGCTACACCTTC.